This TCR beta chain was found in a study of cytomegalovirus exposure and HLA in healthy donors (dated 2017 in TCRdb). Notes on the research overall: According to an earlier analysis of a few hundred of the donors, about 180 million T cells yielded 95 million to 140 million unique TCR beta sequences and 276 Gb of sequence data. Roughly 290 gigabases of sequencing data and 70 million to 100 million unique TCR sequences made up an early release that covered several hundred HLA-typed donors. Of the roughly 400 genotyped donors, 70% to 90% were placed in the genetic ancestry cluster associated with self-reported Caucasian donors. The study was designed to test whether signatures of past pathogen exposure could be identified by cataloging public T cell receptors. The study profiled the T cell repertoires of hundreds of subjects by immunosequencing and related them to cytomegalovirus serostatus. A separate validation cohort of roughly 130 different subjects was used in addition to the 666-subject first cohort. To predict cytomegalovirus infection status, the study brought together high-throughput TCR immunosequencing, statistical association of individual TCRs with disease status, and machine learning. To study patterns of TCR occurrence, a later analysis re-analyzed previously published TCR beta repertoires from hundreds of donors and added high-resolution HLA genotyping. Rather than using new phenotypic data, the later analysis identified candidate immune exposures from TCR beta sequences and from how often those sequences occurred across donors. An earlier analysis of roughly 600 of the donors used high-throughput TCR beta sequencing to judge whether each TCR beta V gene segment behaved as functional or pseudogenic. Donor age, sex, ethnicity and CMV serostatus were compiled alongside the repertoire data. A later genetic analysis took genome-wide SNP genotypes for about three fifths of the 666 donors and used that subset as a discovery cohort. All discovery cohort repertoires had been generated using a single sequencing platform. HLA typing included class I and class II loci at four-digit resolution. The number of donors typed differed by locus, with 629-630 for A, B, C, DRB1 and DQB1, approximately 500 for DQA1, 600 to 610 for DPA1, and 450 to 480 for DPB1. Several DR-DQ haplotypes were handled as single units for association and clustering because linkage in the cohort was strong. Among several hundred genotyped donors of the cohort, an average of approximately 200,000 unique TCR beta nucleotide sequences was sequenced per donor, of which about 18% were non-productive. What the research found in general, with its limitations: Roughly uniform sequencing depth across donors was assumed in presence/absence analyses, although this assumption may not hold. Most TCR sequences were seen in very few donors, while some public TCRs were found in many individuals. Cytomegalovirus status was reported to be diagnosed by the classifier with high specificity and sensitivity in both the original and validation cohorts. An association between a missense DCLRE1C variant and V-gene and J-gene trimming of TCR beta chains was found in a later genetic analysis and replicated in an independent cohort. Because HLA typing was missing for some donors at each locus, association tests included only the typed subset. The 87-base-pair reads could not distinguish some IMGT-functional V segments, including TRBV6-2 and TRBV6-3, so those segments were excluded. Specific HLA alleles were associated with 15,000 to 20,000 TCR beta sequences at a false discovery rate of 0.05 in a later analysis. Linkage disequilibrium might explain the correlated functional status among segregating V segments, but an unknown experimental factor could not be ruled out. About 17 rarely observed V segments, including chromosome 9 orphons, were excluded from the earlier analysis of about 610 of the donors because counts were too low. In an earlier analysis of around 600 of the donors, most TCR beta V segments appeared in productive rearrangements about 90% or about 30% of the time, broadly matching IMGT annotations. Several of the top co-occurrence clusters appeared to be linked to parvovirus B19, influenza, CMV and Epstein-Barr virus, according to a later analysis. A further reported finding was that TCR beta sequences accurately predicted the HLA-A and HLA-B alleles for most subjects in the first cohort. This cohort had only TCR beta chains sequenced, and the lack of alpha or paired-chain data limited which features could be detected. For the cohort, immune exposure information was limited to CMV serostatus. In a later genetic analysis, fewer N-insertions in productive TCRs were reported among donors in an Asian-associated ancestry cluster than the approximately 710-donor mean. In the study, 164 TCR beta chains were listed as associated with cytomegalovirus. According to a later analysis, TCR association rates differed among HLA loci, with DRB1 alleles showing the most associated TCRs and HLA-C alleles showing the fewest. The authors suggested that the approach could potentially be extended to other disease states and immunological phenotypes. Three of the identified cytomegalovirus-associated TCR beta chains were confirmed in vitro to be specific for cytomegalovirus antigens. When HLA alleles, especially DR and DQ, strongly co-occurred, TCR associations were difficult to assign to individual alleles. Most CMV-associated TCR beta chains appeared to be HLA-restricted in a later analysis, and the HLA associations seemed to be driven largely by CMV exposure. Compared with equally common non-associated chains, HLA-associated TCR beta chains in a later analysis were more clonally expanded and had lower generation probabilities. A cluster of highly shared sequence variants was judged likely to be a technical artifact of the sequencing pipeline.

Sequences SEHNR (CDR1) and FQNEAQ (CDR2) are obtained from the germline V gene (reference sequence). The CDR3 runs 15 residues from the cysteine to the phenylalanine. Of all the DNA, just the CDR3 is kept, 45 bases in frame from base 1. From V the trimming removes 5 bases and from J it removes 7 bases, while the gene matches leave 11 bases of the junction unaccounted for. The cohort was made up of around 720 healthy bone marrow donors. At the time of sampling, every cohort member was nominally healthy, though immune exposures that went unrecorded were likely present. The donor was CMV seropositive and belonged to the group of 250 to 300 seropositive cohort members. Each donor provided a peripheral blood sample, and peripheral blood mononuclear cells were used for TCR beta sequencing. Genomic DNA was extracted from the blood cell samples with the Qiagen DNeasy Blood Extraction Kit. To note about this clone: The antigen it binds to is not known. Base qualities are not at hand, and no much larger clone is one base apart.

The library relied on the immunoSEQ multiplex PCR assay. The multiplex PCR relied on a mix of 60 forward primers for TCR Vbeta segments and 13 reverse primers for TCR Jbeta segments. The CDR3 region of rearranged TCR beta genes was amplified from genomic DNA by a multiplex PCR assay. The Illumina HiSeq System was used to sequence the amplified TCR beta libraries as 87-base-pair reads. The original pipeline was this. A later analysis tallied 80 million to 95 million unique TCR beta chains across the 666 repertoires, and approximately 9.9 million of those chains were shared by two or more donors. A nearest-neighbor algorithm error-corrected the raw reads and collapsed the reads into unique sequences, merging closely related sequences to remove PCR and sequencing errors. V, D and J gene segments were assigned by aligning CDR3 sequences to IMGT reference sequences. For a sequence to be retained, a match of at least six nucleotides to both a V gene segment and a J gene segment was required. A rearrangement was called productive if the CDR3 had no stop codons and remained in frame with V and J, and every other rearrangement was called non-productive. Following IMGT convention, CDR3 was defined as the stretch from the second conserved V-encoded cysteine to the conserved J-encoded phenylalanine. Sequences without an unambiguous match to a single V gene segment were excluded from the earlier analysis of over 500 of the donors. In an earlier analysis of 587 of the donors, a V segment was called functional when productive rearrangements were above 56.7%, and segregating when the standard deviation between donors exceeded 5%. A statistical classification framework was developed to diagnose cytomegalovirus status using the catalog of TCR beta chain sequences. In a later analysis, V and J genes were assigned by comparing TCR nucleotide sequences against IMGT/GENE-DB human TR gene sequences. A later analysis assigned CDR3 sequences and most-parsimonious VDJ recombination scenarios with the TCRdist pipeline. In a later analysis, each TCR beta chain was defined by its CDR3 amino acid sequence together with its V-gene family, and reads without a unique V-gene family were excluded. A later analysis removed several hundred highly shared, low-generation-probability nucleotide sequences to deal with suspected cross-contamination and a sequencing artifact. In a later analysis, a clonal expansion index was calculated for each public chain from normalized within-repertoire ranks of inferred template counts. In a later analysis, generation probabilities were computed with a VDJ recombination model fitted to out-of-frame rearrangements, and the resulting probabilities were checked against IGoR. In a later analysis, hypergeometric tests were used to score TCR-TCR, TCR-HLA and TCR-CMV co-occurrence, with a repertoire-size bias correction applied to TCR pairs. To estimate false discovery rates, a later analysis permuted the HLA or CMV assignments 20 times. In a later analysis, co-occurring TCRs were grouped with DBSCAN, and TCRdist sequence similarity was added when clustering was performed within HLA-allele-positive subsets. For co-occurrence clustering, repertoires with fewer than 30,000 or more than 120,000 public chains were excluded, along with about five repertoires with anomalous nucleotide sharing. This immuneACCESS table, as held by TCRdb, lists in-frame sequences with V and J called but not all clones. Of the missing ones, under half trace to an unresolved V gene in checked studies; the others have no known cause. That table gives V, J and clone size, and the DNA gave D and trimming. The sample table contains fewer than 150,000 clones; only one count was recorded for about three quarters of them. Approximately 31% of the sample is in the top ten clones.

Recombination connected TRBV7-9 to TRBJ1-1, with 9 bases matching TRBD1. This receptor was taken from a man in his 60s in good health and CMV-seropositive. Material for sequencing was PBMCs. The base sequence is TGTGCCAGCAGCCCCCGGCCGGGACAGGGCGTTGAAGCTTTCTTT. It is translated as CASSPRPGQGVEAFF.